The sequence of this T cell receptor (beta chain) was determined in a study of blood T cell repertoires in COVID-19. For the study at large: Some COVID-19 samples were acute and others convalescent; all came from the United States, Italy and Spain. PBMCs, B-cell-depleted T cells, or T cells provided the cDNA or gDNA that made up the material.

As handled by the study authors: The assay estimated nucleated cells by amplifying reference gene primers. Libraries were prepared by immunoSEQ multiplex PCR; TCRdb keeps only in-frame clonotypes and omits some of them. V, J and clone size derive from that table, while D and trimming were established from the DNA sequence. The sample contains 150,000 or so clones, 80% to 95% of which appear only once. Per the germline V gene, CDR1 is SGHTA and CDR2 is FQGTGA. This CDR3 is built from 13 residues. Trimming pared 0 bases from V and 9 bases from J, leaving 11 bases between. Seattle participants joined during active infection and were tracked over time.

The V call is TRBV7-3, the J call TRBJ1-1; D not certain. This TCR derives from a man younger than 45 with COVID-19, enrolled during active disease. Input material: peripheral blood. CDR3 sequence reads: CASSLTGGEQAFF. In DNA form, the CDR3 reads TGTGCCAGCAGCTTAACGGGAGGTGAACAAGCTTTCTTT.